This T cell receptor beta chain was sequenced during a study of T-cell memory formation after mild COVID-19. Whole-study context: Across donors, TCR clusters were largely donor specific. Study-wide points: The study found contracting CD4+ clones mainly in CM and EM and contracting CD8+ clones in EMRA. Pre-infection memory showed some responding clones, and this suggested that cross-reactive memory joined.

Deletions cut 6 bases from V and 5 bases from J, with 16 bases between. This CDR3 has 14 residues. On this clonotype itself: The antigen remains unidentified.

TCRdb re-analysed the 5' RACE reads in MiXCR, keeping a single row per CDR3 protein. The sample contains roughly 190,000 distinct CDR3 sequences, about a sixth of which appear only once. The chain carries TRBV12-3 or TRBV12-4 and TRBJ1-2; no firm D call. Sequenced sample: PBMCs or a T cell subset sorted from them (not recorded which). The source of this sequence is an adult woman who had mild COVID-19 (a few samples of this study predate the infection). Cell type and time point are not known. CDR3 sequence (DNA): TGTGCCAGCAGCGATACAGCGGACCGGTATGGCTACACCTTC. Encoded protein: CASSDTADRYGYTF.